What follows is one T cell receptor beta chain and its context. Its antigen is currently unknown. This specimen belongs to a study of Graves' ophthalmopathy and Graves' hyperthyroidism. V shed 0 bases, J shed 3 bases, and the junction held 5 bases outside the gene matches. The CDR3 consists of 14 residues. Germline loops: CDR1 GTSNPN, CDR2 SVGIG (reference sequence). Study observations and caveats: With a specificity of 72.22% and a sensitivity of 70% to 71%, the model predicted ophthalmopathy progression.

RNA transcripts yielded amplified TCR beta CDR3 regions. RT-PCR in the first round used HTBI primers; a second-round multiplex PCR followed. TCRdb reprocessed the multiplex PCR reads with MiXCR, giving one entry per CDR3 protein. Of about 370,000 distinct CDR3 sequences listed, roughly 15% were seen once; the top ten hold roughly 2.6%. Sequenced: peripheral blood. This clonotype was obtained from an adult woman with stable Graves' hyperthyroidism. The rearrangement links TRBV30 to TRBJ2-7; TRBD2 matches 7 bases. CDR3 residues: CAWSVLAESYEQYF. The CDR3 bases are TGTGCCTGGAGTGTGCTAGCGGAGAGCTACGAGCAGTACTTC. The complete variable domain, with remaining parts taken from reference TRBV30 and TRBJ2-7, reads SQTIHQWPATLVQPVGSPLSLECTVEGTSNPNLYWYRQAAGRGLQLLFYSVGIGQISSEVPQNLSASRPQDRQFILSSKKLLLSDSGFYLCAWSVLAESYEQYFGPGTRLTVT.